This T cell receptor (beta chain) was retrieved from a study of blood T cell repertoires in COVID-19. J was trimmed by 6 bases and V by 6 bases; bases with no gene match: 14. Germline values: CDR1 MRHNA, CDR2 SNTAGT. The CDR3 extends over 16 amino acids. Per the study methods: Amplifying reference gene primers gave estimates of nucleated cell counts. Clones were read by immunoSEQ multiplex PCR, and TCRdb kept only the in-frame ones, dropping some. V and J calls and clone size follow that table, whereas D and trimming were derived from the DNA. Of roughly 160,000 clones listed, about 80% are singletons.

Sequencing was carried out using PBMCs or T cells enriched from blood (not recorded which). This TCR was sampled from a man aged 50-59 years who had recovered from COVID-19. The chain is built from TRBV6-4 and TRBJ2-3; 8 nucleotides line up with TRBD1. This chain's CDR3 is CASSRVAGTGADTQYF. As DNA, the CDR3 is TGTGCCAGCAGCCGGGTTGCCGGGACAGGCGCCGATACGCAGTATTTT.